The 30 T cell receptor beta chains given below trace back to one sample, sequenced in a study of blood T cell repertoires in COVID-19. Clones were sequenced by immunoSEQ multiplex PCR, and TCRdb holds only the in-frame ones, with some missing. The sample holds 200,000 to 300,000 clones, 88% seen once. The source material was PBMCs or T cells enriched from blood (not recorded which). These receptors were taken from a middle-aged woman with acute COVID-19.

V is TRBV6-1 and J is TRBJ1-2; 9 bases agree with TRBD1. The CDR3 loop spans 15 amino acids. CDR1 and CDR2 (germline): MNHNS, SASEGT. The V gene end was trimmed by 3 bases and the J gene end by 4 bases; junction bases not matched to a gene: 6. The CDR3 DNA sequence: TGTGCCAGCAGTGATAGACCGGACAGGGGCTATGGCTACACCTTC. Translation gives CASSDRPDRGYGYTF.

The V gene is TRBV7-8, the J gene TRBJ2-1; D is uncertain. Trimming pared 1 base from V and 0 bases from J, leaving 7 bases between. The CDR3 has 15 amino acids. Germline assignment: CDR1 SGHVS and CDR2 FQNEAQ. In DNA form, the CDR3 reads TGTGCCAGCAGCTTAGGGGCCGTCTCCTACAATGAGCAGTTCTTC. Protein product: CASSLGAVSYNEQFF.

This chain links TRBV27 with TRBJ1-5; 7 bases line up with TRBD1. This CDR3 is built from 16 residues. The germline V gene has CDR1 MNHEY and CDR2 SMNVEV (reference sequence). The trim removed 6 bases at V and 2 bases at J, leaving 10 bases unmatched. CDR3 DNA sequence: TGTGCCAGCAGCCCAAGACAGGGAATCGGCAATCAGCCCCAGCATTTT. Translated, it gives CASSPRQGIGNQPQHF.

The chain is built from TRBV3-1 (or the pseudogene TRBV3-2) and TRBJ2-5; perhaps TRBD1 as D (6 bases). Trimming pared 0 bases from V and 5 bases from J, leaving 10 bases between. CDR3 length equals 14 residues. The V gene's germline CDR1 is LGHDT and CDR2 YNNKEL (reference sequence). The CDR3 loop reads CASSQEWGRETQYF. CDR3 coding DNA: TGTGCCAGCAGCCAAGAGTGGGGGCGGGAGACCCAGTACTTC.

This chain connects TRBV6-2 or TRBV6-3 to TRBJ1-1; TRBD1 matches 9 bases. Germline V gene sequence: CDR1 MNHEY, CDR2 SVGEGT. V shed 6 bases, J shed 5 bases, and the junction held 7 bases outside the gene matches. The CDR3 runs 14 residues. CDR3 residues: CASSWDRVRTEAFF. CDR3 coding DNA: TGTGCCAGCAGCTGGGACAGGGTCCGAACTGAAGCTTTCTTT.

The CDR3 DNA is TGTGCCAGCAGCTTTGGGGAGAGGGGAAACACCATATATTTT. Amino acids: CASSFGERGNTIYF. The V gene is TRBV7-9, the J gene TRBJ1-3; D is uncertain. Germline V gene sequence: CDR1 SEHNR, CDR2 FQNEAQ (reference sequence). Trimming took 3 bases from V and 4 from J, leaving 10 bases between them. There are 14 residues in the CDR3.

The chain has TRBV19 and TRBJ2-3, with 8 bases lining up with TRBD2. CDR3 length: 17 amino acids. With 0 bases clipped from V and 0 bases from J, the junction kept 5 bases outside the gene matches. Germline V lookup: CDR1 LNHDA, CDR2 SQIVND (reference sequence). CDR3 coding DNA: TGTGCCAGTAGTATAGATGGAGCGGGGGCTAGCACAGATACGCAGTATTTT. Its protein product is CASSIDGAGASTDTQYF.

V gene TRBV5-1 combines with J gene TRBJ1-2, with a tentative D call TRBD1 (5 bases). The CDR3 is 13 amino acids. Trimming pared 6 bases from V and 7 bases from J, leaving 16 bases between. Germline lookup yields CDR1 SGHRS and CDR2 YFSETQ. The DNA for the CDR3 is TGCGCCAGCACCGACCCGCCCGGGGGTGGCTACACCTTC. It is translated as CASTDPPGGGYTF.

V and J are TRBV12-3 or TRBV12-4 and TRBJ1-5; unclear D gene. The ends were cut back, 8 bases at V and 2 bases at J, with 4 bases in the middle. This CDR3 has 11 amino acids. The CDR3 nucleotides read TGTGCCAGCGGCCGCAATCAGCCCCAGCATTTT. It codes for CASGRNQPQHF.

Written as DNA, the CDR3 is TGTGCCAGTAGTATAGGCCGGGTAGCTAATGAAAAACTGTTTTTT. Amino acid sequence: CASSIGRVANEKLFF. V usage is TRBV19 and J usage is TRBJ1-4, with no clear D. Between the trimmed V and J ends, which lost 1 base and 3 bases, there was a span of 9 bases. In germline, CDR1 is LNHDA, CDR2 SQIVND (reference sequence). The CDR3 totals 15 residues.

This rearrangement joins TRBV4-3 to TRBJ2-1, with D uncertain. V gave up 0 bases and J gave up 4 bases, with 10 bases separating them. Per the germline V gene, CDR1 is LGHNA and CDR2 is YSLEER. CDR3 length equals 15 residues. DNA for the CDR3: TGCGCCAGCAGCCAAGATCTGGTCAGATACAATGAGCAGTTCTTC. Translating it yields CASSQDLVRYNEQFF.

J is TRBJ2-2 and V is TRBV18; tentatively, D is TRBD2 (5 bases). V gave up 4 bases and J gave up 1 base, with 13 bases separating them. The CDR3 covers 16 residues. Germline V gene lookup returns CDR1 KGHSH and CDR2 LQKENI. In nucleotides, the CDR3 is TGTGCCAGCTCACTGACTACAACCGTGAACACCGGGGAGCTGTTTTTT. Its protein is CASSLTTTVNTGELFF.

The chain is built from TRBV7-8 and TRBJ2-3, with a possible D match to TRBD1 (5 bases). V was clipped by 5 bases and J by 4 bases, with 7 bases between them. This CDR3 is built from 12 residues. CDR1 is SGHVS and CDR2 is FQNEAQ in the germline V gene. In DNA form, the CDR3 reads TGTGCCAGCAGCCTGACAGCAGATACGCAGTATTTT. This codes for CASSLTADTQYF. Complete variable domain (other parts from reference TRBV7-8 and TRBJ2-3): GAGVSQSPRYKVAKRGQDVALRCDPISGHVSLFWYQQALGQGPEFLTYFQNEAQLDKSGLPSDRFFAERPEGSVSTLKIQRTQQEDSAVYLCASSLTADTQYFGPGTRLTVL.

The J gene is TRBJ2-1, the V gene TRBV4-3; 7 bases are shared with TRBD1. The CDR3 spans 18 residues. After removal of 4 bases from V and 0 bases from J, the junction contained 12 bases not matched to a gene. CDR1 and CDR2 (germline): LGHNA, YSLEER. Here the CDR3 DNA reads TGCGCCAGCAGCCCTCACCGGGACAGAAAAAGCTCCTACAATGAGCAGTTCTTC. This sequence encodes CASSPHRDRKSSYNEQFF.

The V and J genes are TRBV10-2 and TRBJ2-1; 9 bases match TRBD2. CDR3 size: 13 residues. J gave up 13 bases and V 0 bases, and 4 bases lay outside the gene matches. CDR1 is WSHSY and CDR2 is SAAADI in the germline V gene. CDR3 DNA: TGCGCCAGCAGTGAGTCAAGTAGCGGGGGACAGTTCTTC. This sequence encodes CASSESSSGGQFF.

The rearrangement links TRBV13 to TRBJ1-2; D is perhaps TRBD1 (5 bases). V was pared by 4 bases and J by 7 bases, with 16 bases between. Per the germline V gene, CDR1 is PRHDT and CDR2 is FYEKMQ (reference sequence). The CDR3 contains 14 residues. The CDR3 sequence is CASSSTAGPGGYTF. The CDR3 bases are TGTGCCAGCAGCTCGACCGCAGGGCCTGGTGGCTACACCTTC.

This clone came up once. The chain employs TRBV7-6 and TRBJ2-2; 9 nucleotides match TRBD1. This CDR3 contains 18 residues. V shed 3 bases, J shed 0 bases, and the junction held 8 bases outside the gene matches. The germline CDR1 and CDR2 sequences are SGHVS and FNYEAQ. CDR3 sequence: CASSFNRGRNPNTGELFF. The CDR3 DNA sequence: TGTGCCAGCAGCTTCAACAGGGGGCGTAATCCGAACACCGGGGAGCTGTTTTTT.

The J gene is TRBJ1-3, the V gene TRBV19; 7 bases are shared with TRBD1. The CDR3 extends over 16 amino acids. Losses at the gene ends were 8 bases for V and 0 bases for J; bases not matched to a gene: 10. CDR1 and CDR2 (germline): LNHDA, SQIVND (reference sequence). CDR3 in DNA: TGTGCCAGTTCCCGACAGGGTACCAGCTCTGGAAACACCATATATTTT. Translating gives CASSRQGTSSGNTIYF.

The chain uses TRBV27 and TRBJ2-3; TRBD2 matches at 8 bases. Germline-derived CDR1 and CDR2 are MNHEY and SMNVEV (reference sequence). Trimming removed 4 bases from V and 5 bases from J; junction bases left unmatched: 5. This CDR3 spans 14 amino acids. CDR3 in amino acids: CASSWGLGGDTQYF. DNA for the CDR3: TGTGCCAGCAGTTGGGGACTAGGAGGAGATACGCAGTATTTT.

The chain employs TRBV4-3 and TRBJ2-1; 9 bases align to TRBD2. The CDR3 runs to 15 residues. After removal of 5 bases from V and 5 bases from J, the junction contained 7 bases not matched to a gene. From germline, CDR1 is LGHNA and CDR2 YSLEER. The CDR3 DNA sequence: TGCGCCAGCAGCGAGGGACTAGCTGCAAACAATGAGCAGTTCTTC. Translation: CASSEGLAANNEQFF.

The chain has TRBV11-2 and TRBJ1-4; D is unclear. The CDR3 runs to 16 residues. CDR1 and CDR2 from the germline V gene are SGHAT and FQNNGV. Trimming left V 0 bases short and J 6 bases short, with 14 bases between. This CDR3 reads CASSLDFGSGDEKLFF. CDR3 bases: TGTGCCAGCAGCTTAGATTTCGGTTCCGGAGATGAAAAACTGTTTTTT.

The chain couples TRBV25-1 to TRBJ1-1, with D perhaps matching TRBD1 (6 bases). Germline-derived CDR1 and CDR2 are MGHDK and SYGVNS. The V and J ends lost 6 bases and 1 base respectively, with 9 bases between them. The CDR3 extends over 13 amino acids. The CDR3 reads CASSRGSNTEAFF. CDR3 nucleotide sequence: TGTGCCAGCAGCAGGGGTTCGAACACTGAAGCTTTCTTT. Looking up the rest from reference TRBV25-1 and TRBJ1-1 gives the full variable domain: EADIYQTPRYLVIGTGKKITLECSQTMGHDKMYWYQQDPGMELHLIHYSYGVNSTEKGDLSSESTVSRIRTEHFPLTLESARPSHTSQYLCASSRGSNTEAFFGQGTRLTVV.

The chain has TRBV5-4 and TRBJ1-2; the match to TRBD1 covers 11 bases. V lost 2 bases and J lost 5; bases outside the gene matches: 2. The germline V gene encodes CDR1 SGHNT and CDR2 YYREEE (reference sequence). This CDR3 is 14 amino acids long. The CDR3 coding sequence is TGTGCCAGCAGCTTAAGGGACAGGGGGTATGGCTACACCTTC. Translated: CASSLRDRGYGYTF.

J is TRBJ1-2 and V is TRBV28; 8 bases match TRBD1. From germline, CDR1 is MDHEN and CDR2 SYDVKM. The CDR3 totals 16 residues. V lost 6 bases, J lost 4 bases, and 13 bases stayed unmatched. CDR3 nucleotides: TGTGCCAGCAGCCAGAGGACAGGGACCGTCTCCTATGGCTACACCTTC. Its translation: CASSQRTGTVSYGYTF.

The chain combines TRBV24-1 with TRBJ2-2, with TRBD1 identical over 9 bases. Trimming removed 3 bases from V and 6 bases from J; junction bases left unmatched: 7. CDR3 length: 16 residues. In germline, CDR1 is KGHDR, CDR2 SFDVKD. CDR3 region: CATSDPGQGVSGELFF. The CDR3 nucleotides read TGTGCCACCAGTGATCCGGGACAGGGTGTCTCCGGGGAGCTGTTTTTT.

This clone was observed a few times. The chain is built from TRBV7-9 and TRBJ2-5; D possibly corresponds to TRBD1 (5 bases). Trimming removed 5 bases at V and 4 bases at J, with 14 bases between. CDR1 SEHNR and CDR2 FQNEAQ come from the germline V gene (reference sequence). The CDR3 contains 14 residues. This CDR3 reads CASSPQTATETQYF. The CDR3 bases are TGTGCCAGCAGCCCCCAGACAGCGACAGAGACCCAGTACTTC.

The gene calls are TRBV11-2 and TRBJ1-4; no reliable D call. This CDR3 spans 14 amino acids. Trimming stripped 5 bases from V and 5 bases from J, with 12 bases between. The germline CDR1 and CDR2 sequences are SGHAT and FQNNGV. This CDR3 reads CASSAVRRNEKLFF. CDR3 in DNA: TGTGCCAGCAGCGCGGTGCGGCGAAATGAAAAACTGTTTTTT.

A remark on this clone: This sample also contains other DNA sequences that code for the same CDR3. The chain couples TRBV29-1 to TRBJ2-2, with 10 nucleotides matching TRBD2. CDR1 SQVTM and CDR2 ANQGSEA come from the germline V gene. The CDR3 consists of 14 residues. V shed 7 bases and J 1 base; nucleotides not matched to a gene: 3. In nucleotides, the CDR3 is TGCAGCGCTTTAGCGGGGGGGAACACCGGGGAGCTGTTTTTT. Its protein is CSALAGGNTGELFF.

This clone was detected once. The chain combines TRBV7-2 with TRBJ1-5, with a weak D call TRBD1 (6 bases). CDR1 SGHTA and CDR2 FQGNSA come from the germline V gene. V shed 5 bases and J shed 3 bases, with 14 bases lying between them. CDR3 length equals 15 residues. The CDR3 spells CASSKTGFSNQPQHF. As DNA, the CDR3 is TGTGCCAGCAGCAAAACAGGGTTTTCCAATCAGCCCCAGCATTTT. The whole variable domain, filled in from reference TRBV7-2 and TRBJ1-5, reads GAGVSQSPSNKVTEKGKDVELRCDPISGHTALYWYRQSLGQGLEFLIYFQGNSAPDKSGLPSDRFSAERTGGSVSTLTIQRTQQEDSAVYLCASSKTGFSNQPQHFGDGTRLSIL.

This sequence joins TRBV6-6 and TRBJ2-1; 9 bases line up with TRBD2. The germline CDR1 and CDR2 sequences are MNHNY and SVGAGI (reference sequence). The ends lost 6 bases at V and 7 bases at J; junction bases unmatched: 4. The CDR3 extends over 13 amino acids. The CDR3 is CASSPGLANEQFF. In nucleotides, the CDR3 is TGTGCCAGCAGCCCCGGACTAGCGAATGAGCAGTTCTTC.